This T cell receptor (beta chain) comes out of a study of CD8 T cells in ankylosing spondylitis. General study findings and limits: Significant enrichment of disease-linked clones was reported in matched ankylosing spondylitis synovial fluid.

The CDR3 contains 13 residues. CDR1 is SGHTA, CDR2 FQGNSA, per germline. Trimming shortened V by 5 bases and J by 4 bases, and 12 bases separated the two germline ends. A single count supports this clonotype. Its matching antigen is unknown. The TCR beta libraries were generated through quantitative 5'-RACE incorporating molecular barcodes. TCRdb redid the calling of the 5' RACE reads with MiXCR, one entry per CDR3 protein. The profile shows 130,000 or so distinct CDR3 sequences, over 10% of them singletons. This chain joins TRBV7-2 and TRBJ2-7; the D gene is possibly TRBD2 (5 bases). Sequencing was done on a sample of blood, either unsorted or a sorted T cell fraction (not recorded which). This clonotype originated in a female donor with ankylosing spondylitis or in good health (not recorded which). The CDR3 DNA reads TGTGCCAGCAGCCCAGTTGGACTTTACGAGCAGTACTTC. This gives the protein CASSPVGLYEQYF.